Below, 10 T cell receptor beta chains from the same sample are listed, as sequenced in a study of blood T cells in healthy people across ages. Together with a sample-barcoded 5' primer, a J-beta primer mix was included in a second PCR lasting roughly 6 to 12 cycles. MiXCR, run by TCRdb on the 5' RACE reads, gives a single entry per CDR3 protein. The data show around 1,700,000 distinct CDR3 sequences, approximately 30% seen once. Input material: blood. The receptors shown here come from a woman under 40 in good health.

The gene calls are TRBV20-1 and TRBJ2-3; no clear D gene. The CDR3 spans 13 residues. V was pared by 1 base and J by 2 bases, with 7 bases between. The V gene's germline CDR1 is DFQATT and CDR2 SNEGSKA (reference sequence). The CDR3 here is CSARVPATDTQYF. Written as DNA, the CDR3 is TGCAGTGCTAGAGTCCCAGCCACAGATACGCAGTATTTT.

This clonotype has at least ten counts. The chain couples TRBV6-5 to TRBJ2-7, with 7 bases that match TRBD2. V was clipped by 2 bases and J by 3 bases; unmatched bases: 4. Germline lookup yields CDR1 MNHEY and CDR2 SVGAGI. The CDR3 consists of 14 residues. The CDR3 DNA reads as TGTGCCAGCAGTTACGGGAGGGCCCTCTACGAGCAGTACTTC. Translated, it gives CASSYGRALYEQYF.

This chain uses TRBV7-9 with TRBJ1-6, with TRBD1 identical over 7 bases. The CDR3 extends over 15 amino acids. Germline assignment: CDR1 SEHNR and CDR2 FQNEAQ (reference sequence). Germline trimming cut 1 base from V and 6 bases from J; bases unmatched to any gene: 3. The CDR3 sequence: CASSLVSGGNSPLHF. For the CDR3, the DNA is TGTGCCAGCAGCTTAGTGTCAGGGGGTAATTCACCCCTCCACTTT.

This clonotype was seen repeatedly, ten times or more. The chain couples TRBV20-1 to TRBJ1-5; unclear D gene. V was cut by 6 bases and J by 10 bases, with 19 bases left in between. Germline V gene data show CDR1 as DFQATT and CDR2 as SNEGSKA (reference sequence). The CDR3 covers 13 residues. CDR3 amino acids: CSARDRESNPQHF. In DNA form, the CDR3 reads TGCAGTGCCCGAGACCGGGAGTCTAATCCCCAGCATTTT.

This clonotype showed up many times. J is TRBJ2-3 and V is TRBV5-5; tentatively, D is TRBD2 (5 bases). This CDR3 region has 13 residues. Germline CDR1 and CDR2: SGHKS and YYEKEE (reference sequence). V lost 1 base and J 6 bases, leaving 9 bases between the germline ends. The CDR3 sequence is CASSLPPGDTQYF. The DNA of the CDR3 is TGTGCCAGCAGCTTGCCTCCGGGGGATACGCAGTATTTT. Drawing the rest from reference TRBV5-5 and TRBJ2-3, the complete variable domain is DAGVTQSPTHLIKTRGQQVTLRCSPISGHKSVSWYQQVLGQGPQFIFQYYEKEERGRGNFPDRFSARQFPNYSSELNVNALLLGDSALYLCASSLPPGDTQYFGPGTRLTVL.

This sequence joins TRBV20-1 and TRBJ1-6; 8 nucleotides line up with TRBD1. The ends lost 0 bases at V and 1 base at J; junction bases unmatched: 14. The CDR3 totals 20 residues. Germline loops: CDR1 DFQATT, CDR2 SNEGSKA (reference sequence). The CDR3 is CSARDRKDRAPGSYNSPLHF. In DNA, the CDR3 is TGCAGTGCTAGAGATCGTAAGGACAGGGCTCCCGGTTCCTATAATTCACCCCTCCACTTT.

There are many counts of this clonotype. The chain joins TRBV20-1 to TRBJ2-7; 8 bases match TRBD1. With V trimmed by 0 bases and J by 7 bases, 14 bases remained unmatched. Germline V gives CDR1 DFQATT, CDR2 SNEGSKA (reference sequence). The CDR3 loop spans 16 amino acids. The CDR3 bases are TGCAGTGCTAGAGATCGTCGAAGGACAGGGCGTGGTGAGCAGTACTTC. This codes for CSARDRRRTGRGEQYF.

The chain recombines TRBV7-2 with TRBJ1-2; unclear D gene. The V gene lost 3 bases and the J gene lost 4 bases, with 9 bases spanning the gap. Germline CDR1 SGHTA, CDR2 FQGNSA. The CDR3 runs to 13 residues. The CDR3 nucleotides read TGTGCCAGCAGCTTTACAGCGGTCTATGGCTACACCTTC. Translation: CASSFTAVYGYTF.

The table lists this clonotype with a few counts. The chain employs TRBV7-2 and TRBJ2-1; 14 nucleotides line up with TRBD2. This CDR3 is built from 16 residues. V trimming: 0 bases; J trimming: 9 bases; junction bases outside the gene matches: 4. Germline V gene lookup returns CDR1 SGHTA and CDR2 FQGNSA. CDR3 region: CASSLAGLAGVSEQFF. CDR3 sequence (DNA): TGTGCCAGCAGCTTAGCGGGACTAGCGGGGGTCAGTGAGCAGTTCTTC.

The gene calls are TRBV12-3 or TRBV12-4 and TRBJ2-1, with no clear D. Trimming took off 8 bases at V and 9 bases at J, with 20 bases between the two ends. CDR3 length equals 14 residues. CDR3 residues: CASLPPGLKLEQFF. CDR3 in DNA: TGTGCCAGCTTGCCTCCGGGTCTTAAACTTGAGCAGTTCTTC.